This T cell receptor beta chain was sequenced in a study of T cells in Graves' hyperthyroidism and ophthalmopathy. Amplification of TCR beta CDR3 regions was performed using RNA transcripts as template. The TCR CDR3 was amplified in a first-round RT-PCR using the HTBI primer set. One entry per CDR3 protein, called by TCRdb with MiXCR from the multiplex PCR reads. This table has hundreds of thousands of distinct CDR3 sequences, about 20% appearing once. Per germline, CDR1 SGHRS and CDR2 YFSETQ. The CDR3 has 16 amino acids. Losses at the gene ends were 4 bases for V and 2 bases for J; bases not matched to a gene: 8. This clonotype came up once.

This rearrangement joins TRBV5-1 to TRBJ1-4; TRBD1 matches 7 bases. Material: blood. The TCR sequence derives from a man between 25 and 39 years old with Graves' ophthalmopathy. CDR3 in amino acids: CASSPGQVATNEKLFF. In DNA form, the CDR3 reads TGCGCCAGCAGCCCAGGACAGGTCGCGACTAATGAAAAACTGTTTTTT.